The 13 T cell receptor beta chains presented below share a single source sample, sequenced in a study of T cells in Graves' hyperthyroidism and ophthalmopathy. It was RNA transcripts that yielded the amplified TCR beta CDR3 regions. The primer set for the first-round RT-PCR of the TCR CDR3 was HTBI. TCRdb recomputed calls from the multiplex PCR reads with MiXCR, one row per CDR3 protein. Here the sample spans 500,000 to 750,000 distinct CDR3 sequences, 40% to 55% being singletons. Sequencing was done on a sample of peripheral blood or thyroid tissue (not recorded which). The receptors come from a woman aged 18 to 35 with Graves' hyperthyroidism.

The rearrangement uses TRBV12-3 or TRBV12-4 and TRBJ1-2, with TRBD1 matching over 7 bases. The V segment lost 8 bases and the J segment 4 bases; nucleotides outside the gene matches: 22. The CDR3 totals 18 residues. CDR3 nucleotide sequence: TGTGCCAGCCTAAGGGGGACAGAGGCAGCGGATAGTACCTATGGCTACACCTTC. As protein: CASLRGTEAADSTYGYTF.

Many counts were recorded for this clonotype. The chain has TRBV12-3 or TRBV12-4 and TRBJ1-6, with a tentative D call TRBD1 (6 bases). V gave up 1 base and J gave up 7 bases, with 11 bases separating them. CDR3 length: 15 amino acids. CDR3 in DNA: TGTGCCAGCAGTTTAGATCAGGGGAGGAATTCACCCCTCCACTTT. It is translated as CASSLDQGRNSPLHF.

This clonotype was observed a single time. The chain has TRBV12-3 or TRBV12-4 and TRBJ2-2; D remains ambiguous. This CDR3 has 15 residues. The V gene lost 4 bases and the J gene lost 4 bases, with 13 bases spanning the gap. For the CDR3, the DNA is TGTGCCAGCAGTTCGGCCCTTCTCAGCACCGGGGAGCTGTTTTTT. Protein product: CASSSALLSTGELFF.

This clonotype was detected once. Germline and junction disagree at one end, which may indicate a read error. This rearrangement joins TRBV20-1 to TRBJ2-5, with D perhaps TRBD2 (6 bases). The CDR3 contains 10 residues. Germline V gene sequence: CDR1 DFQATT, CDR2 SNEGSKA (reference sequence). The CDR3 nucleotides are TGCAGTGCTAGATGGGAGGCCCAGAACTTC. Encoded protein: CSARWEAQNF.

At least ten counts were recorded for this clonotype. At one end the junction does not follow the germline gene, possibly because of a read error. CDR3 nucleotide sequence: TGCGCCAGCACTATAAATTCAGGGGAGCCGTTTTTT. Its protein is CASTINSGEPFF. The V gene is TRBV5-1, the J gene TRBJ2-2; maybe TRBD1 (6 bases). The CDR3 is 12 amino acids. The V gene's germline CDR1 is SGHRS and CDR2 YFSETQ.

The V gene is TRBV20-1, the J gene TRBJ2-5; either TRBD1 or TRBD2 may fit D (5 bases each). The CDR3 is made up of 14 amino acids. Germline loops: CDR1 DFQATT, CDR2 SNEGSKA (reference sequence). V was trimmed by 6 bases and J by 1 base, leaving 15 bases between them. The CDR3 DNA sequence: TGCAGTGCCAGGGCCGCGGGCTTCCAAGAGACCCAGTACTTC. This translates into CSARAAGFQETQYF.

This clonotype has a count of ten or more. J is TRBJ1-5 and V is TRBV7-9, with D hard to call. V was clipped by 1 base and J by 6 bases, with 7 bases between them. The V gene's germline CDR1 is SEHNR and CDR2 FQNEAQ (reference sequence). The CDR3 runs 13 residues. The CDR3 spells CASSLGSVQPQHF. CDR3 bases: TGTGCCAGCAGCTTAGGTTCTGTTCAGCCCCAGCATTTT.

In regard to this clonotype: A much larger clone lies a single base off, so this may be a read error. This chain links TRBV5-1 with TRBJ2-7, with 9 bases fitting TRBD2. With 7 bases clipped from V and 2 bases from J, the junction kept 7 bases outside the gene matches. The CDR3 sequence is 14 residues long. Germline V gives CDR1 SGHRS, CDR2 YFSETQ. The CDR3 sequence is CASGSGSLPYEQYF. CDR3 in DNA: TGCGCCAGCGGTAGCGGGAGCCTTCCCTACGAGCAGTACTTC.

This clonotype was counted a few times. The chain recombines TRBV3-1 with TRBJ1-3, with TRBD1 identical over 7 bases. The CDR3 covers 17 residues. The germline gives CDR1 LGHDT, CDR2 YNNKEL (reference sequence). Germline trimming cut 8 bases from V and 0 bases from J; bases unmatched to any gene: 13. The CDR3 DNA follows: TGTGCCAGCTCACCAACCGGACAGGCCCACTCTGGAAACACCATATATTTT. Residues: CASSPTGQAHSGNTIYF. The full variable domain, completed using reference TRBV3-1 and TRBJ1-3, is DTAVSQTPKYLVTQMGNDKSIKCEQNLGHDTMYWYKQDSKKFLKIMFSYNNKELIINETVPNRFSPKSPDKAHLNLHINSLELGDSAVYFCASSPTGQAHSGNTIYFGEGSWLTVV.

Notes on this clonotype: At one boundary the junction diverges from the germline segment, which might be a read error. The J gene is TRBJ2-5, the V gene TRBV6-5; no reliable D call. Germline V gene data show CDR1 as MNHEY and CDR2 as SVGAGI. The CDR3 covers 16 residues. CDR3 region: CASSSLGSKYQGTQYF. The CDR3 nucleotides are TGTGCCAGCAGTTCCCTCGGCAGCAAGTACCAAGGGACCCAGTACTTC.

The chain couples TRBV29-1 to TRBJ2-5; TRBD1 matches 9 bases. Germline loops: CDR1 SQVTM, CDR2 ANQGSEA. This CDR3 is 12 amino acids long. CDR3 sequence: CRTEDRGETQYF. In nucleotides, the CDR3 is TGCAGGACTGAGGACAGGGGAGAGACCCAGTACTTC.

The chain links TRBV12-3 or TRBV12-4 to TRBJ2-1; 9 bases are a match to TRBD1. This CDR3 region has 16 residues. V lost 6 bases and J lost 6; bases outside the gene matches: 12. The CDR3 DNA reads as TGTGCCAGCAGCACCAATCGGGACAGGGTTATCAATGAGCAGTTCTTC. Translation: CASSTNRDRVINEQFF.

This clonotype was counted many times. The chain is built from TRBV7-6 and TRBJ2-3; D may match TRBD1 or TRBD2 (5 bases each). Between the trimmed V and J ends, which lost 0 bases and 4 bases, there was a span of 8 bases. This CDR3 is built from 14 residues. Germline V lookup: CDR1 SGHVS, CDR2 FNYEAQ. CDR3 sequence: CASSLAGDADTQYF. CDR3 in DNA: TGTGCCAGCAGCTTAGCGGGGGACGCAGATACGCAGTATTTT.